The 31 T cell receptor beta chains reported below all come from one sample, sequenced in a study of blood T cell repertoires in COVID-19 (dated by TCRdb to 2018 to 2020). The library was obtained by the immunoSEQ multiplex PCR assay. Entries here come from immuneACCESS through TCRdb and include only in-frame sequences with V and J called. Some clones fail to appear in such tables; in the studies checked, an unresolved V gene covers under half of the shortfall, and the cause of the remainder is unknown. The sample table contains under 300,000 clones; only one count was recorded for 86% of them. 6.2% of the sample is in the top ten clones. The sequenced material came from peripheral blood. These receptors came from a man in his sixties with acute or convalescent COVID-19.

This chain uses TRBV19 with TRBJ1-4; D ambiguous. V lost 8 bases and J lost 4, with 20 bases in between. The CDR3 is made up of 16 amino acids. Germline CDR1 reads LNHDA; CDR2 reads SQIVND (reference sequence). The CDR3 reads CASSSGSPSFNEKLFF. CDR3 sequence (DNA): TGTGCCAGTTCCTCCGGGTCCCCCTCATTTAATGAAAAACTGTTTTTT.

The chain combines TRBV4-3 with TRBJ1-5; D is possibly TRBD1 (5 bases). The CDR3 loop spans 13 amino acids. Germline V lookup: CDR1 LGHNA, CDR2 YSLEER. V gave up 3 bases and J gave up 5 bases, with 8 bases separating them. In nucleotides, the CDR3 is TGCGCCAGCAGCCAGACGACAGATCAGCCCCAGCATTTT. Its protein is CASSQTTDQPQHF.

The V and J genes are TRBV5-4 and TRBJ2-1; 12 bases map to TRBD1. V lost 4 bases and J lost 7; bases outside the gene matches: 9. This CDR3 has 16 amino acids. CDR1 SGHNT and CDR2 YYREEE come from the germline V gene (reference sequence). CDR3 amino acids: CASSVEGTGGRNEQFF. The DNA of the CDR3 is TGTGCCAGCAGCGTGGAGGGGACAGGGGGCAGGAATGAGCAGTTCTTC.

The CDR3, as DNA: TGTGCCAGCAGCTTATCAGGGGAAGACCTGCAGTATTTT. Residues: CASSLSGEDLQYF. V usage is TRBV11-3 and J usage is TRBJ2-3; possible D gene TRBD1, 6 bases. The germline gives CDR1 SGHNT, CDR2 YENEEA. The CDR3 consists of 13 residues. Trimming pared 2 bases from V and 11 bases from J, leaving 14 bases between.

The V gene is TRBV9, the J gene TRBJ2-1, with 8 bases identical to TRBD2. In germline, CDR1 is SGDLS, CDR2 YYNGEE. The J segment lost 9 bases and the V segment lost 4 bases, leaving 12 bases of the junction unmatched. The CDR3 runs to 15 residues. CDR3 coding DNA: TGTGCCAGCAGCAACGGGAGGGCCCTAGATAGTGAGCAGTTCTTC. This encodes CASSNGRALDSEQFF.

There are a few counts of this clone. The chain joins TRBV4-1 to TRBJ2-2, with a tentative D call TRBD2 (5 bases). CDR1 is MGHRA, CDR2 YSYEKL, per germline. There are 15 residues in the CDR3. With 1 base removed from V and 6 bases from J, the gap between germline ends came to 12 bases. The CDR3 sequence is CASSQGPLSAGELFF. In DNA, the CDR3 is TGCGCCAGCAGCCAAGGACCGCTTAGCGCCGGGGAGCTGTTTTTT.

This clone was seen only once. One end of the junction is discordant with germline, which a read error may explain. V gene TRBV6-1 combines with J gene TRBJ1-6; 7 nucleotides agree with TRBD1. The CDR3 is 14 amino acids. CDR1 and CDR2 from the germline V gene are MNHNS and SASEGT. The DNA of the CDR3 is TGTGCCAGCACTGAAACAGGGGCTGGTTCACCCCTCCACTTT. Protein sequence: CASTETGAGSPLHF.

This clone is a singleton in its sample. V and J are TRBV24-1 and TRBJ2-1; 7 bases are a match to TRBD1. Germline V CDR1 and CDR2: KGHDR, SFDVKD. The CDR3 spans 16 residues. The trim removed 3 bases at V and 0 bases at J, leaving 4 bases unmatched. The CDR3 DNA is TGTGCCACCAGTGATGGACAGGCAAGCTCCTACAATGAGCAGTTCTTC. Protein product: CATSDGQASSYNEQFF.

V is TRBV11-1 and J is TRBJ1-1; 8 bases map to TRBD1. Germline CDR1 reads SGHAT; CDR2 reads FQDESV (reference sequence). V trimming: 3 bases; J trimming: 9 bases; junction bases outside the gene matches: 3. The CDR3 runs 12 residues. The CDR3 here is CASSLDRDQAFF. CDR3 nucleotides: TGTGCCAGCAGCTTGGACAGGGATCAAGCTTTCTTT.

Regarding this clone: The germline gene is not matched at one end of the junction; a read error may be the cause. The V call is TRBV19, the J call TRBJ1-2, with no clear D. The CDR3 is 13 amino acids. Germline CDR1 is LNHDA and CDR2 is SQIVND (reference sequence). The CDR3 DNA reads as TGTGCCAGTAGTATTCCGGGGAACTATAGCTACACCTTC. This translates into CASSIPGNYSYTF.

The rearrangement links TRBV27 to TRBJ1-1; no firm D call. The CDR3 is 13 residues long. The V and J ends lost 7 bases and 5 bases respectively, with 14 bases between them. The germline CDR1 and CDR2 sequences are MNHEY and SMNVEV (reference sequence). The CDR3: CASKDQAVTEAFF. CDR3 sequence (DNA): TGTGCCAGCAAAGACCAGGCAGTAACTGAAGCTTTCTTT.

The J gene is TRBJ2-1, the V gene TRBV30, with D possibly TRBD1 on 8 matching bases. Trimming removed 3 bases at V and 8 bases at J, with 20 bases between. This CDR3 is 15 amino acids long. In germline, CDR1 is GTSNPN, CDR2 SVGIG (reference sequence). As DNA, the CDR3 is TGTGCCTGGAGAAGGGGATACAGGGGGGGCGATGAGCAGTTCTTC. It encodes CAWRRGYRGGDEQFF. Full variable domain (remainder filled in from reference TRBV30 and TRBJ2-1): SQTIHQWPATLVQPVGSPLSLECTVEGTSNPNLYWYRQAAGRGLQLLFYSVGIGQISSEVPQNLSASRPQDRQFILSSKKLLLSDSGFYLCAWRRGYRGGDEQFFGPGTRLTVL.

The genes are TRBV6-2 or TRBV6-3 and TRBJ1-1; the match to TRBD1 covers 7 bases. The CDR3 extends over 19 amino acids. Germline V gene data show CDR1 as MNHEY and CDR2 as SVGEGT. The ends lost 2 bases at V and 0 bases at J; junction bases unmatched: 15. The CDR3 coding sequence is TGTGCCAGCAGTTACCGACCCGACCTCGGAGACAGGGTGAACACTGAAGCTTTCTTT. Its translation is CASSYRPDLGDRVNTEAFF.

The chain is built from TRBV19 and TRBJ2-5; weak D call: TRBD2 (5 bases). Trimming left V 5 bases short and J 1 base short, with 14 bases between. This CDR3 comprises 15 residues. Germline V gene sequence: CDR1 LNHDA, CDR2 SQIVND (reference sequence). In DNA form, the CDR3 reads TGTGCCAGTAGTTCCACTAGAAGTGGCCAAGAGACCCAGTACTTC. Residues: CASSSTRSGQETQYF.

Only one count was recorded for this clone. The junction departs from germline at one end; a sequencing error may be responsible. The rearrangement joins TRBV19 to TRBJ2-3; tentative D call: TRBD2 (5 bases). Germline V gene data show CDR1 as LNHDA and CDR2 as SQIVND (reference sequence). This CDR3 has 15 amino acids. The CDR3 reads CASRVPSSRTDTQYF. The CDR3 DNA reads TGTGCGAGTAGGGTCCCTAGCTCCAGGACAGATACGCAGTATTTT.

This clone was picked up one time. This chain links TRBV13 with TRBJ2-3; TRBD2 agrees at 9 bases. Trimming removed 0 bases from V and 7 bases from J; junction bases left unmatched: 11. Germline V lookup: CDR1 PRHDT, CDR2 FYEKMQ (reference sequence). CDR3 size: 17 residues. As DNA, the CDR3 is TGTGCCAGCAGCTTAGGCGGGCTAGCGGGAAGCGGTTATACGCAGTATTTT. Protein: CASSLGGLAGSGYTQYF.

The V gene is TRBV5-6, the J gene TRBJ1-2; no clear D gene. The CDR3 sequence is 14 residues long. Deletions cut 0 bases from V and 2 bases from J, with 8 bases between. Looked up from germline, CDR1 is SGHDT and CDR2 is YYEEEE. The CDR3: CASSLGARNYGYTF. The CDR3 region has the DNA TGTGCCAGCAGCTTGGGTGCCAGAAACTATGGCTACACCTTC. The complete variable domain, with remaining parts taken from reference TRBV5-6 and TRBJ1-2, reads DAGVTQSPTHLIKTRGQQVTLRCSPKSGHDTVSWYQQALGQGPQFIFQYYEEEERQRGNFPDRFSGHQFPNYSSELNVNALLLGDSALYLCASSLGARNYGYTFGSGTRLTVV.

The chain carries TRBV7-8 and TRBJ1-3, with 9 bases matching TRBD1. Per the germline V gene, CDR1 is SGHVS and CDR2 is FQNEAQ. The CDR3 sequence is 17 residues long. The trim removed 0 bases at V and 3 bases at J, leaving 6 bases unmatched. CDR3 coding DNA: TGTGCCAGCAGCTTAGCCCCCCCGGGACAGGGTGGAAACACCATATATTTT. Translated: CASSLAPPGQGGNTIYF.

This clone was observed once. This chain joins TRBV6-1 and TRBJ2-1, with D possibly TRBD1 on 5 matching bases. This CDR3 comprises 16 residues. CDR1 MNHNS and CDR2 SASEGT come from the germline V gene. V dropped 2 bases and J dropped 0 bases, with 11 bases sitting between them. The CDR3 spells CASSELGTGSYNEQFF. The CDR3 nucleotides are TGTGCCAGCAGTGAACTGGGAACAGGCTCCTACAATGAGCAGTTCTTC.

Comments on this clone: The junction departs from germline at one end; a sequencing error may be responsible. The chain links TRBV29-1 to TRBJ2-6, with 7 positions matching TRBD1. This CDR3 has 13 residues. Germline CDR1 reads SQVTM; CDR2 reads ANQGSEA. The CDR3 coding sequence is TGCAGCATTGGACAGGCTGGGTCCAACGTCCTGACTTTC. Translating gives CSIGQAGSNVLTF.

The chain carries TRBV7-6 and TRBJ1-2, with D possibly matching TRBD1 (5 bases). V lost 5 bases, J lost 1 base, and 11 bases lay in between. Germline V gene data show CDR1 as SGHVS and CDR2 as FNYEAQ. CDR3 length: 14 residues. The CDR3: CASSRTPVNYGYTF. The CDR3 region has the DNA TGTGCCAGCAGCCGGACACCGGTTAACTATGGCTACACCTTC.

Regarding this clone: The sample contains more than one DNA sequence encoding this CDR3. CDR3 residues: CASSLDRDEKLFF. Here the CDR3 DNA reads TGTGCCAGCAGCTTAGACAGGGATGAAAAACTGTTTTTT. J is TRBJ1-4 and V is TRBV11-2, with a weak D call TRBD1 (5 bases). The CDR3 sequence is 13 residues long. CDR1 is SGHAT and CDR2 is FQNNGV in the germline V gene. V was clipped by 0 bases and J by 6 bases, with 5 bases between them.

The rearrangement joins TRBV11-2 to TRBJ2-2; D is ambiguous. V lost 2 bases and J lost 0, with 7 bases in between. This CDR3 has 15 residues. Per germline, CDR1 SGHAT and CDR2 FQNNGV. DNA of the CDR3: TGTGCCAGCAGCTTAAGCATATCGAACACCGGGGAGCTGTTTTTT. This encodes CASSLSISNTGELFF.

As DNA, the CDR3 is TGTGCCAGCAGCCAAGAAAAAAACAGCAATAATTCACCCCTCCACTTT. It is translated as CASSQEKNSNNSPLHF. The gene calls are TRBV4-2 and TRBJ1-6, with no clear D. V shed 0 bases and J shed 5 bases, with 11 bases lying between them. The CDR3 totals 16 residues. The germline V gene has CDR1 LGHNA and CDR2 YNFKEQ.

This chain joins TRBV7-9 and TRBJ1-3; no clear D. CDR1 SEHNR and CDR2 FQNEAQ come from the germline V gene (reference sequence). The V end lost 5 bases, the J end lost 0 bases, and 8 bases lay between the germline ends. The CDR3 covers 14 residues. The DNA for the CDR3 is TGTGCCAGCAGCGGGGAGTTCTCTGGAAACACCATATATTTT. Translated, it gives CASSGEFSGNTIYF.

The rearrangement links TRBV19 to TRBJ2-7; TRBD2 aligns across 7 bases. This CDR3 spans 14 amino acids. Per the germline V gene, CDR1 is LNHDA and CDR2 is SQIVND (reference sequence). Trimming took 5 bases from V and 4 from J; bases not matched to a gene: 8. CDR3: CASSGIAGEYEQYF. CDR3 DNA: TGTGCCAGTAGTGGAATAGCGGGCGAGTACGAGCAGTACTTC.

This chain's CDR3 is CASSSGGEQYF. In nucleotides, the CDR3 is TGTGCCAGCAGTTCAGGGGGCGAGCAGTACTTC. The V gene is TRBV14, the J gene TRBJ2-7; 7 bases match TRBD1. CDR3 length: 11 amino acids. Germline V CDR1 and CDR2: SGHDN, FVKESK. V was clipped by 6 bases and J by 6 bases; unmatched bases: 2.

The J gene is TRBJ1-1, the V gene TRBV9; TRBD1 agrees at 8 bases. CDR3 length: 15 amino acids. Germline V CDR1 and CDR2: SGDLS, YYNGEE. The V segment lost 4 bases and the J segment 4 bases; nucleotides outside the gene matches: 9. CDR3 amino acids: CASSIGQGQGTEAFF. The DNA of the CDR3 is TGTGCCAGCAGCATCGGACAGGGCCAAGGCACTGAAGCTTTCTTT.

This clone has just one count. V is TRBV7-9 and J is TRBJ2-1, with 8 bases lining up with TRBD2. Germline CDR1 is SEHNR and CDR2 is FQNEAQ (reference sequence). This CDR3 has 17 residues. The V and J ends lost 6 bases and 7 bases, in that order; junction bases with no gene match: 17. The CDR3 bases are TGTGCCAGCAGTCATAAGCAGCGGGGGAGGCCTGTGAATGAGCAGTTCTTC. Amino acid sequence: CASSHKQRGRPVNEQFF.

This chain connects TRBV18 to TRBJ1-3; 8 bases agree with TRBD1. V dropped 4 bases and J dropped 2; count of bases not matched to a gene: 7. This CDR3 region has 16 residues. Germline CDR1 reads KGHSH; CDR2 reads LQKENI. The CDR3 reads CASSLDRGRAGNTIYF. The CDR3 region has the DNA TGTGCCAGCTCACTTGACAGGGGAAGAGCTGGAAACACCATATATTTT.

The chain combines TRBV28 with TRBJ2-7; 13 bases are a match to TRBD2. The CDR3 extends over 16 amino acids. Germline trimming cut 6 bases from V and 3 bases from J; bases unmatched to any gene: 8. Germline V gene data show CDR1 as MDHEN and CDR2 as SYDVKM. The CDR3 DNA is TGTGCCAGCAGCCCGGGACTAGCGGGAAATCACTACGAGCAGTACTTC. Translated, it gives CASSPGLAGNHYEQYF.